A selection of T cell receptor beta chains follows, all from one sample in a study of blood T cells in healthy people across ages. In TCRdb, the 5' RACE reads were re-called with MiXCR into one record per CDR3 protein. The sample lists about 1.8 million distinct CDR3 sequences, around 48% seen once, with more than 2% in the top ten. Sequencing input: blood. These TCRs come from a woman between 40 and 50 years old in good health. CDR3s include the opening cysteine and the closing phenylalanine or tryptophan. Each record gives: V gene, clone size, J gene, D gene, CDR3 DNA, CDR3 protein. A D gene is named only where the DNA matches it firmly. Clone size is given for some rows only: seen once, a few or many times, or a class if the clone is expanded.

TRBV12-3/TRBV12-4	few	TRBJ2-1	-	TGTGCCAGCAGTTTAGACGTGGGGGGGGCCAACAATGAGCAGTTCTTC	CASSLDVGGANNEQFF
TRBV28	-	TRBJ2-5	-	TGTGCCAGCAGTTGGTCCGGCACGAAGGGGGAGACCCAGTACTTC	CASSWSGTKGETQYF
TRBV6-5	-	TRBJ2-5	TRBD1	TGTGCCAGCACCCTGACAGGGGGAGAAGAGACCCAGTACTTC	CASTLTGGEETQYF
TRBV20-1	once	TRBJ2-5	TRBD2	TGCAGTGCTGTTGGACTAGCGGGGAGGGAGACCCAGTACTTC	CSAVGLAGRETQYF
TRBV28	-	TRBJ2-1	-	TGTGCCACCCTAGACAGTCGCTACAATGAGCAGTTCTTC	CATLDSRYNEQFF
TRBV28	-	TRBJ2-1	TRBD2	TGTGCCAGCAGTTTAAGGGAAGCGGGGGGGTTCGGTGAGCAGTTCTTC	CASSLREAGGFGEQFF
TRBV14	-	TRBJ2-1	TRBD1	TGTGCCAGCAGCCAAGCAAACAGGGGATACTACAATGAGCAGTTCTTC	CASSQANRGYYNEQFF
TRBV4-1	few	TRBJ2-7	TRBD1	TGCGCCAGCAGCCAGGCCGACAGGGTCGAGCAGTACTTC	CASSQADRVEQYF
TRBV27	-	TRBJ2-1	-	TGTGCCAGCAGTATTACAGAAAGCTCCTACAATGAGCAGTTCTTC	CASSITESSYNEQFF
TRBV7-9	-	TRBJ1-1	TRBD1	TGTGCCAGCAGCTTAGTGGGGACAGGGATGAACACTGAAGCTTTCTTT	CASSLVGTGMNTEAFF
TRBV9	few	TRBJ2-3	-	TGTGCCAGCAGCGTAGGGTGGCTAGCGGATACGCAGTATTTT	CASSVGWLADTQYF
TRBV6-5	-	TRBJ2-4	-	TGTGCCAGCAGCCACATCAACAGATTAGCCAAAAACATTCAGTACTTC	CASSHINRLAKNIQYF
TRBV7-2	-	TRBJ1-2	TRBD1	TGTGCCAGCAGCCCACAGGGGGCGCGAGTTCATGGCTACACCTTC	CASSPQGARVHGYTF
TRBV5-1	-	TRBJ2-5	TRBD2	TGCGCCAGCAGCCTACTAGCGGGGCAGCAAGAGGCCCAGTACTTC	CASSLLAGQQEAQYF
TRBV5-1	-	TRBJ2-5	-	TGCGCCAGCAGCCAATCACCGACCGAAGAGACCCAGTACTTC	CASSQSPTEETQYF
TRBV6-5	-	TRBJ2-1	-	TGTGCCAGCAGTTACGAGGGCAGGCCCTACAATGAGCAGTTCTTC	CASSYEGRPYNEQFF
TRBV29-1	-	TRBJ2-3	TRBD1	TGCGGTACAAGGACAGGGAGCACAGATACGCAGTATTTT	CGTRTGSTDTQYF
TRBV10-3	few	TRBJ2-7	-	TGTGCCCCCACAGGAAACAGGTGGGTCTACGAGCAGTACTTC	CAPTGNRWVYEQYF
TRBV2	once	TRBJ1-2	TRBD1	TGTGCCAGCAGTGTTCCAAGGGACAGGGAAATTCGTGGCTACACCTTC	CASSVPRDREIRGYTF
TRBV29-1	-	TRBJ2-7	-	TGCAGCGTTGCATCTCAGGAAACCTGCGAGCAGTACTTC	CSVASQETCEQYF
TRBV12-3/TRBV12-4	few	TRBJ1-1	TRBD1	TGTGCCAGCAGCGCCGGGACAGGGAACCCTGAAGCTTTCTTT	CASSAGTGNPEAFF
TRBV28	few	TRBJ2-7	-	TGTGCCAGCAGTTTATCCACTGAGGCACAGGGTTCCGGCGAGCAGTACTTC	CASSLSTEAQGSGEQYF
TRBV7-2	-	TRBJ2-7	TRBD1	TGTGCCAGCAGCTGGGACAGGGGGCTTACTTCCTACGAGCAGTACTTC	CASSWDRGLTSYEQYF
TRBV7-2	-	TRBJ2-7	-	TGTGCCAGCACCGAGGACGGAACCTCCTACGAGCAGTACTTC	CASTEDGTSYEQYF
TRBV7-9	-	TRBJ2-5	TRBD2	TGTGCCAGCAGCGTCCAGCGGGGTCCCAATCAAGAGACCCAGTACTTC	CASSVQRGPNQETQYF
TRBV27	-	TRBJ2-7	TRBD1	TGTGCCAGCAGTGCCGGGACAGGGTGGAATGAGCAGTACTTC	CASSAGTGWNEQYF
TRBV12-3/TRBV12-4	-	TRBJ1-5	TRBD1	TGTGCCAGCAGTTCCGGACAGGGCAGGCCCCAGCATTTT	CASSSGQGRPQHF
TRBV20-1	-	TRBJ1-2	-	TGCAGTGCTTCACAAACCCTGACAGGAAACTATGGCTACACCTTC	CSASQTLTGNYGYTF
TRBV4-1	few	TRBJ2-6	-	TGCGCCAGCAGCCAAGATCAGCTCCACTCTGGGGCCAACGTCCTGACTTTC	CASSQDQLHSGANVLTF
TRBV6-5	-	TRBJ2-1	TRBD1	TGTGCCAGCAGTTACTTAGGGACAGGGAGAAACAATGAGCAGTTCTTC	CASSYLGTGRNNEQFF
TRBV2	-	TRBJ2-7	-	TGTGCCAGCAGTGGGAGGGATCCTGGCCGGGAGCAGTACTTC	CASSGRDPGREQYF